The clone carrying this T cell receptor beta chain was counted ten times or more. Any patient presenting with uncontrolled infection, other autoimmune disease, pregnancy or lactation was left out. The CDR3 regions of TCR beta were amplified from RNA transcripts. TCR CDR3 regions were first amplified by RT-PCR with HTBI primers. Each CDR3 protein is one row after TCRdb ran MiXCR on the multiplex PCR reads. The table shows about 740,000 distinct CDR3 sequences, with approximately 15% occurring only once. The data were obtained in a study of T cells in Graves' hyperthyroidism and ophthalmopathy. Germline V CDR1 and CDR2: SGHRS, YFSETQ. This CDR3 has 13 amino acids. The trim removed 3 bases at V and 8 bases at J, leaving 7 bases unmatched.

The TCR comes from a woman younger than 30 with Graves' hyperthyroidism. The material sequenced was blood. The V and J genes are TRBV5-1 and TRBJ1-1, with 7 bases matching TRBD1. CDR3 in amino acids: CASSSKGTAEAFF. CDR3 nucleotides: TGCGCCAGCAGCTCTAAAGGGACAGCCGAAGCTTTCTTT.